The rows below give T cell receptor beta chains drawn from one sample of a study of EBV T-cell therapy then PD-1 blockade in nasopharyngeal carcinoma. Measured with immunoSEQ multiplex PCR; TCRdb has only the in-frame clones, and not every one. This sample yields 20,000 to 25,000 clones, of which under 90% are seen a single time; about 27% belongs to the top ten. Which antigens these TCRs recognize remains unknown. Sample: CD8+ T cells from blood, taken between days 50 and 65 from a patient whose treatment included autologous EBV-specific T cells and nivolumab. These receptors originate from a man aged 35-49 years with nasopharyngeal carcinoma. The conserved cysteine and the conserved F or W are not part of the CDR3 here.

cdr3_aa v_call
ASSPQQDGTGELF TRBV18
ASTTQSQQF TRBV16
ASSPRTGGREQY TRBV9
ASSSHRTGVSYEQY TRBV6-5
ASSQGLAGGFRTQY TRBV4-3
ASSSLTEAF TRBV9
ASSFRPGRAKNIQY TRBV28
ASSLYRGARNEQY TRBV28
ASSPWTVSSYEQY TRBV7-2
ASSPIPGEYNSPLH TRBV27
ASSPGSTQY TRBV4-1
ASSQTTAGDQPQH TRBV7-9
ASSDSPTGDFSGANVLT TRBV6-4
ASSLDGVGTDTQY TRBV5-1
ASSHRTAGTDYEQY TRBV4-1
ASRDPPRDSPLH TRBV2
ASSQVRQPDEAF TRBV4-1
ASSYLPGTAYEQY TRBV6-6
ASSQVWRGRDYGYT TRBV4-3
ASSSRVAGELF TRBV19
SVVHGDTEAF TRBV29-1
ASSPGGRAEAF TRBV4-2
ASSLLGPAEAF TRBV12-3/TRBV12-4
ASSLDANTEAF TRBV7-6
ASSDFLAGDRNEQF TRBV6-4
ASSLVGRGVNYGYT TRBV13
ASSPREAAYNEQF TRBV6-6